Sequencing of this T cell receptor (beta chain) was carried out in a study of T cell responses to AZD1222 COVID-19 vaccine. General observations from the study: Only five or six individuals given AZD1222 were seropositive at baseline.

TCRdb's copy holds only in-frame clones and misses some; the assay was immunoSEQ multiplex PCR. The sample has more than 140,000 clones; roughly 88% are singletons. The CDR3 has 16 amino acids. The V segment lost 0 bases and the J segment 1 base; nucleotides outside the gene matches: 4. Germline V lookup: CDR1 LNHDA, CDR2 SQIVND (reference sequence). Remarks on this clone: Its antigen is undetermined.

The chain couples TRBV19 to TRBJ2-7, with 9 bases identical to TRBD2. The sequence came from an adult in good health. The sample was peripheral blood, taken on day 0 of AZD1222 vaccination. The CDR3 is CASSIEASGRSYEQYF. CDR3 DNA: TGTGCCAGTAGTATAGAAGCCAGCGGGAGGTCCTACGAGCAGTACTTC.